The following is a TCR beta chain sequence with its context. The target of this receptor is not known. No base qualities exist here, and no much larger clone lies one base off it. This record comes from a study of blood T cell repertoires in COVID-19 (dated by TCRdb to 2020 to 2021). Describing the broader study: Samples from collaborators originated in the United States, Italy and Spain and spanned both the acute and convalescent phases of COVID-19. The material from the prospective study consisted of cDNA or gDNA derived from T cells, B-cell-depleted T cells, or PBMCs. The repertoires were released in a freely available public database intended as a resource for research on the immune response to SARS-CoV-2. The samples were drawn from two sources: the first 160 participants of the ongoing ImmuneRACE study, and fewer than 1,500 subjects contributed by 6 global collaborators. Deeply sampled blood TCRbeta repertoires from subjects exposed to, actively infected with, or recovered from COVID-19 were included in the dataset. Where available, HLA class I and class II types were taken from metadata supplied by the sample provider and were not determined by assay-based typing. Sample metadata almost always included a de-identified subject ID, COVID-19 status, age in years and sex. Findings and caveats that apply to the study as a whole: How much clinical and demographic metadata was included differed by source and by participant, and the metadata was provided uncurated.

TCRbeta CDR3 regions were amplified from genomic DNA using the immunoSEQ Assay, a bias-controlled multiplex PCR. Regarding the original processing steps: The number of nucleated cells in each sample was estimated from the amplification of reference gene primers within the assay. Sequence reads were collapsed and filtered to measure the absolute abundance of every unique TCRbeta CDR3 rearrangement. For each sample, productive Simpson clonality was calculated as the square root of Simpson's diversity index over productive rearrangements. Imported from immuneACCESS, the table was reduced by TCRdb to in-frame sequences with V and J called. These copies leave out some clones; in studies compared against another copy, an unresolved V gene accounts for under half, and the cause of the remainder is not known. The V and J calls and the clone size are those of that table, but D and trimming were determined from the DNA. Here the sample has about 170,000 clones; roughly 80% occur a single time. 5.5% to 7.5% of the sample is taken by the ten largest.

The germline V gene encodes CDR1 MDHEN and CDR2 SYDVKM. The CDR3 numbers 13 residues from cysteine through phenylalanine. Only CDR3 DNA is held: 39 bases, read in frame from base 1. V drops 2 bases and J drops 6 bases, leaving 8 bases in between. At one collaborating source in Seattle, patients were enrolled during active infection and were followed longitudinally through the course of disease. Collaborating institutions collected whole blood in K2EDTA tubes following their own protocols. Collaborator samples were shipped for TCRbeta analysis as frozen whole blood, isolated PBMCs, or DNA extracted from either sample type.

This chain is built from TRBV28 and TRBJ1-5; the D gene cannot be resolved reliably. Specimen: peripheral blood. The source is a woman aged 35 to 49 with COVID-19, enrolled during active disease. This receptor has the CDR3 CASSLSSVQPQHF. In nucleotide form, the sequence is TGTGCCAGCAGTTTAAGTAGTGTTCAGCCCCAGCATTTT.